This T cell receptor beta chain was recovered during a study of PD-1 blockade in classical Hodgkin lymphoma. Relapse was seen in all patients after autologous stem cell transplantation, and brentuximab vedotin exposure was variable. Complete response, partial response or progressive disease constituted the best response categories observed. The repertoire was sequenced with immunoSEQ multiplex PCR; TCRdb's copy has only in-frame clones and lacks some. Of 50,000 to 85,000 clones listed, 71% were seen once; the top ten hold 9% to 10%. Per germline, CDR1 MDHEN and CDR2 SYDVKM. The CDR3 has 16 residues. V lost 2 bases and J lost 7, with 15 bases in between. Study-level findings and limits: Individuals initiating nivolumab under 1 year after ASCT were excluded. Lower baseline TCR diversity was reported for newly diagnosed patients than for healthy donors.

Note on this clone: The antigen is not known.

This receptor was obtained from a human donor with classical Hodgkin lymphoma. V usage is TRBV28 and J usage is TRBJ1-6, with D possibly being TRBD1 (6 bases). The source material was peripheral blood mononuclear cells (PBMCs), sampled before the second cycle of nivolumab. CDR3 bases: TGTGCCAGCAGTTTAGGGGCGGGGGCCGTAAATTCACCCCTCCACTTT. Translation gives CASSLGAGAVNSPLHF.